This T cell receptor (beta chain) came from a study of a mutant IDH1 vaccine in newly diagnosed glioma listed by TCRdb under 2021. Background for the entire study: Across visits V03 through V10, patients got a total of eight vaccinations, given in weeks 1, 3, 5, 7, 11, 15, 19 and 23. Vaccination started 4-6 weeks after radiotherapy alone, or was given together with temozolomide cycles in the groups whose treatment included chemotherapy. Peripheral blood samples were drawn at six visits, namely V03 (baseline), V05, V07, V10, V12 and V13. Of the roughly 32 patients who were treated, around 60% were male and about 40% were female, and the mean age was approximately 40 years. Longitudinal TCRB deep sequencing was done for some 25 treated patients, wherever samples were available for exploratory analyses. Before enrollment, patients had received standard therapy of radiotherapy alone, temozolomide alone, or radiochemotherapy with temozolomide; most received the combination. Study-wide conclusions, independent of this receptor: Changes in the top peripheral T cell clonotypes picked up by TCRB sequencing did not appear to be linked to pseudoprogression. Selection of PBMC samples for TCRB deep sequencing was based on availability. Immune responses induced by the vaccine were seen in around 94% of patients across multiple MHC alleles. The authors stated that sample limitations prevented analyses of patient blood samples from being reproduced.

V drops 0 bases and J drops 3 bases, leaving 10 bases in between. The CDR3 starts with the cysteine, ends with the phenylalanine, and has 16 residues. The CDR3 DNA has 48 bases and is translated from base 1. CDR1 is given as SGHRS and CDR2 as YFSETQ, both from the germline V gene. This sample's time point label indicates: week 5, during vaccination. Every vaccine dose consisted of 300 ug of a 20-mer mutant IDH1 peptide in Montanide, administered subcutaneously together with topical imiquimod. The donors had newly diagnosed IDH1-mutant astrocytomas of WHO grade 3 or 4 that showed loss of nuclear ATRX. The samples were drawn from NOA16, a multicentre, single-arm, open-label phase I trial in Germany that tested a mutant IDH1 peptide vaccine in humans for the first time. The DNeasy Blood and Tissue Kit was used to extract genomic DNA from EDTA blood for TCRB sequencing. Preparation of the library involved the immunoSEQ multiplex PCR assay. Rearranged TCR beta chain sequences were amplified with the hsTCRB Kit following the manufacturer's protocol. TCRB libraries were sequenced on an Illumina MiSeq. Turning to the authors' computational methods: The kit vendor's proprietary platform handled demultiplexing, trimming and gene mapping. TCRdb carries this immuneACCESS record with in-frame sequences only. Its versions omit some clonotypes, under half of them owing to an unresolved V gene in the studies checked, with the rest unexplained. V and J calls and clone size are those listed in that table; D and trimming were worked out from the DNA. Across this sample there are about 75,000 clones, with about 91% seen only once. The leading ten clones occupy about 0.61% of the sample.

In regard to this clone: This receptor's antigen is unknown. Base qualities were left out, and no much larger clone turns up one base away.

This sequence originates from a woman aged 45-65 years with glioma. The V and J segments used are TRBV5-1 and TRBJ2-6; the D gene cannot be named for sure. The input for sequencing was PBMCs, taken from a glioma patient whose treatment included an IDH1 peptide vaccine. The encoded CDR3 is CASSLAGTFGANVLTF. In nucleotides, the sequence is TGCGCCAGCAGCTTGGCAGGCACGTTTGGGGCCAACGTCCTGACTTTC.